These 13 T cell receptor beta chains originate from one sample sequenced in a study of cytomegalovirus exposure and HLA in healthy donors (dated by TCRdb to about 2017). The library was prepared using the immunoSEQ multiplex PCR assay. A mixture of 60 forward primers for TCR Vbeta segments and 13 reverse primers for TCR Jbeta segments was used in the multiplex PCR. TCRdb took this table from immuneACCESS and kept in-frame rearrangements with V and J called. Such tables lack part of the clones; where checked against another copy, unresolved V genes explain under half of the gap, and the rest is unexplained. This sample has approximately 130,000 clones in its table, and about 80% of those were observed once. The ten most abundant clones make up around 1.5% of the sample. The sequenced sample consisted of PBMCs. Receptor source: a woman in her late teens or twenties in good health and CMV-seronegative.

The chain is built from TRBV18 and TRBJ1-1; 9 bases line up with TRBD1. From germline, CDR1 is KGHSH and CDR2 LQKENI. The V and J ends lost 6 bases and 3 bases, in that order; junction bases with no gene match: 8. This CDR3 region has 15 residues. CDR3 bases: TGTGCCAGCTCCCCCGGGACAGGGTCGTACACTGAAGCTTTCTTT. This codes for CASSPGTGSYTEAFF.

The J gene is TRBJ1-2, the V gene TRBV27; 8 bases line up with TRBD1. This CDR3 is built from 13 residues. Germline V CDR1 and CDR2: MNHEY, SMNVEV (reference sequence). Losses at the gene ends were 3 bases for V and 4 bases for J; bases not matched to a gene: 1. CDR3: CASSLTGVYGYTF. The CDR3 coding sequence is TGTGCCAGCAGTTTGACAGGGGTCTATGGCTACACCTTC.

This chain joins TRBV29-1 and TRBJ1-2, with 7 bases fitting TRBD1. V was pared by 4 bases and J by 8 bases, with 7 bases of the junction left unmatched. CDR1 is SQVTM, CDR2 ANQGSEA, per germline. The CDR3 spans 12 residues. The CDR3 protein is CSVVEGAIGYTF. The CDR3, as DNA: TGCAGCGTTGTAGAGGGGGCGATCGGCTACACCTTC.

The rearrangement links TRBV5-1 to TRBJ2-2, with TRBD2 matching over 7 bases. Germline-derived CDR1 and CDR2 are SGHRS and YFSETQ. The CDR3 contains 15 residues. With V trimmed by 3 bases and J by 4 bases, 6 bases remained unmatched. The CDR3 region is CASSWTRSGTGELFF. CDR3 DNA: TGCGCCAGCAGCTGGACTAGGAGTGGCACCGGGGAGCTGTTTTTT.

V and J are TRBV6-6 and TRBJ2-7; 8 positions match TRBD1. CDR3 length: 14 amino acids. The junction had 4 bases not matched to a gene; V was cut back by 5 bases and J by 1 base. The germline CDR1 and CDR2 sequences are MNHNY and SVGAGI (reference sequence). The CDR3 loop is CASSPGQGSYEQYF. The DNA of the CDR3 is TGTGCCAGCAGTCCCGGACAGGGTTCCTACGAGCAGTACTTC.

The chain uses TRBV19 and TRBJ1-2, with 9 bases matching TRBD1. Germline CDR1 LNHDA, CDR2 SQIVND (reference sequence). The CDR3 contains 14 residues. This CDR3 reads CGTGGLTAGSGYTF. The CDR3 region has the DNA TGTGGCACAGGGGGCCTGACAGCGGGCTCTGGCTACACCTTC.

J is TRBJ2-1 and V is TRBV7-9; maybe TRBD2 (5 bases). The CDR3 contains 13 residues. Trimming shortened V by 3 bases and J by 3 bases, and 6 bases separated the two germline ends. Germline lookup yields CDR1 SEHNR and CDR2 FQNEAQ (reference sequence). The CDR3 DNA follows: TGTGCCAGCAGCTTCAGCGGCTACAATGAGCAGTTCTTC. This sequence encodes CASSFSGYNEQFF.

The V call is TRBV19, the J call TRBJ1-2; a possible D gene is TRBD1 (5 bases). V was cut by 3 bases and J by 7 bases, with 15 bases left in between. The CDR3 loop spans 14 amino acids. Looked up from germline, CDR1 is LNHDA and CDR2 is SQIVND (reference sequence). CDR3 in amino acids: CASSMSAGHAGYTF. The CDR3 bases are TGTGCCAGTAGTATGAGCGCAGGGCATGCTGGCTACACCTTC.

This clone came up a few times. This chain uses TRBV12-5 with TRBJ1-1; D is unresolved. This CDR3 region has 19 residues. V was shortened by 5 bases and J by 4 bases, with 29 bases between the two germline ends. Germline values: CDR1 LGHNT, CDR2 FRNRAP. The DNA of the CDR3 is TGTGCTAGTGGTCTCCCCGATCCGCGGTGGAGGGAGGAGAGCACTGAAGCTTTCTTT. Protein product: CASGLPDPRWREESTEAFF.

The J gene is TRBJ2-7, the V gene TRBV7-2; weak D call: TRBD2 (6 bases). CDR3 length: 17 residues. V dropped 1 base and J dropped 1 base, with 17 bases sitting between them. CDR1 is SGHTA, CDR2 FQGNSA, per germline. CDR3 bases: TGTGCCAGCAGCTTAGGAATGGGGGGACCCCGTTCCTACGAGCAGTACTTC. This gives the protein CASSLGMGGPRSYEQYF.

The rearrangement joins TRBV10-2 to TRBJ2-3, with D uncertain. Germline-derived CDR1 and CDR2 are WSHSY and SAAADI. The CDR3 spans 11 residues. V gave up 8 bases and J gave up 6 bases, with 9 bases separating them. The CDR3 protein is CASSVRDTQYF. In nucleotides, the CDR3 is TGCGCCAGCTCCGTCCGGGATACGCAGTATTTT.

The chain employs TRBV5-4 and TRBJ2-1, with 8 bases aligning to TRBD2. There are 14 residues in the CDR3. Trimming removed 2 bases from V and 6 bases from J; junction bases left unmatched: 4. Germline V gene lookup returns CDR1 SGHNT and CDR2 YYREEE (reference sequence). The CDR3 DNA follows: TGTGCCAGCAGCTTAAGCGGGGGAGGCAATGAGCAGTTCTTC. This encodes CASSLSGGGNEQFF.

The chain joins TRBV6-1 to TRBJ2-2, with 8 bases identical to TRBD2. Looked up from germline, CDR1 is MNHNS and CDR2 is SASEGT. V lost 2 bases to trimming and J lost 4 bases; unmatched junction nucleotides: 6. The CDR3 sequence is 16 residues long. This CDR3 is CASSEPGLEGTGELFF. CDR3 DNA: TGTGCCAGCAGTGAACCGGGACTAGAAGGCACCGGGGAGCTGTTTTTT.